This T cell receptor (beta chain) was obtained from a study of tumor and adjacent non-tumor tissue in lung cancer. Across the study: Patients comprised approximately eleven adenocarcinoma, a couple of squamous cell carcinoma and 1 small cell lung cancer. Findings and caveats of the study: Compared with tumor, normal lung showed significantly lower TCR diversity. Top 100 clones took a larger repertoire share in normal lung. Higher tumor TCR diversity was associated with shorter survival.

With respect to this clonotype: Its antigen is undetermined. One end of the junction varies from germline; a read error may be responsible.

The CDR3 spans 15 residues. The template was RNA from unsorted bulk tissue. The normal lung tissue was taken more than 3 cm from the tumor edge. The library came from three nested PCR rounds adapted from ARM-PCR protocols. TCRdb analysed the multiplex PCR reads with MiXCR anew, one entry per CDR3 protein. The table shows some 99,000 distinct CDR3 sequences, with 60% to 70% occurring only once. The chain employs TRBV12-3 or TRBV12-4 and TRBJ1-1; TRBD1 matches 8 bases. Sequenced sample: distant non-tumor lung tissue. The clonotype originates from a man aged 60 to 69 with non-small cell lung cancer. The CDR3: CASNLALRGRTGAFF. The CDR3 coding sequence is TGTGCCAGCAATTTAGCGCTCAGGGGGCGAACTGGAGCTTTCTTT.